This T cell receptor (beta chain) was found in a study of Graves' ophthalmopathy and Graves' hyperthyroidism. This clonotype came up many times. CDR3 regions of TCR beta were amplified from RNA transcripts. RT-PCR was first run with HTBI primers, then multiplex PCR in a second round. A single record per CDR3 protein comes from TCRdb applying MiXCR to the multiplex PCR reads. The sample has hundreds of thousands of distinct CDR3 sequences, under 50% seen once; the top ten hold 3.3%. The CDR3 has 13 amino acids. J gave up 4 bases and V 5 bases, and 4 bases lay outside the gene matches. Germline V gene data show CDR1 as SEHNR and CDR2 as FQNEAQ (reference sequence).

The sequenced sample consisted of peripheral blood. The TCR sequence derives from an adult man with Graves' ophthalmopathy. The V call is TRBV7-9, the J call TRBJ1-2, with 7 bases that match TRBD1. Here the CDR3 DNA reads TGTGCCAGCAGCCAGGGACAGTTCTATGGCTACACCTTC. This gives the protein CASSQGQFYGYTF. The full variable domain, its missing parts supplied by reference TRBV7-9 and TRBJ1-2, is DTGVSQNPRHKITKRGQNVTFRCDPISEHNRLYWYRQTLGQGPEFLTYFQNEAQLEKSRLLSDRFSAERPKGSFSTLEIQRTEQGDSAMYLCASSQGQFYGYTFGSGTRLTVV.